These 25 T cell receptor beta chains were sequenced from one sample in a study of T-cell memory formation after mild COVID-19. Via MiXCR, TCRdb re-called the 5' RACE reads, giving one row per CDR3 protein. The data hold 350,000 to 450,000 distinct CDR3 sequences, with 25% to 30% observed a single time. The sample was PBMCs or a T cell subset sorted from them (not recorded which). The receptors derive from an adult woman who had mild COVID-19 (a few samples of this study predate the infection). Cell type and time point are not known.

This clonotype was detected once. This chain uses TRBV11-3 with TRBJ1-4; 9 bases are shared with TRBD1. Losses at the gene ends were 3 bases for V and 3 bases for J; bases not matched to a gene: 5. CDR3 length equals 16 residues. The germline gives CDR1 SGHNT, CDR2 YENEEA. In DNA form, the CDR3 reads TGTGCCAGCAGCTTCACAGGGGGCCTTTCTAATGAAAAACTGTTTTTT. It is translated as CASSFTGGLSNEKLFF. The whole variable domain, filled in from reference TRBV11-3 and TRBJ1-4, reads EAGVVQSPRYKIIEKKQPVAFWCNPISGHNTLYWYLQNLGQGPELLIRYENEEAVDDSQLPKDRFSAERLKGVDSTLKIQPAELGDSAVYLCASSFTGGLSNEKLFFGSGTQLSVL.

This clonotype has a count of ten or more. The chain carries TRBV20-1 and TRBJ2-2; D could derive from TRBD1 or TRBD2 (5 bases each). The V gene's germline CDR1 is DFQATT and CDR2 SNEGSKA (reference sequence). V shed 3 bases and J shed 0 bases, with 17 bases lying between them. This CDR3 is built from 17 residues. The DNA for the CDR3 is TGCAGTGCTAGGGACCCGGGACGCCGGCCGAACACCGGGGAGCTGTTTTTT. Encoded protein: CSARDPGRRPNTGELFF.

This clonotype has a handful of counts. V is TRBV7-7 and J is TRBJ2-1; possibly TRBD1 for D (6 bases). Per the germline V gene, CDR1 is SSHAT and CDR2 is FNYEAQ (reference sequence). The V end was cut by 0 bases, the J end by 4 bases, with 13 bases between. This CDR3 comprises 16 residues. Here the CDR3 DNA reads TGTGCCAGCAGCTTAGCGCCGTACAGGGAGTACAATGAGCAGTTCTTC. Protein product: CASSLAPYREYNEQFF. Full variable domain (missing parts from reference TRBV7-7 and TRBJ2-1): GAGVSQSPRYKVTKRGQDVTLRCDPISSHATLYWYQQALGQGPEFLTYFNYEAQPDKSGLPSDRFSAERPEGSISTLTIQRTEQRDSAMYRCASSLAPYREYNEQFFGPGTRLTVL.

The genes are TRBV14 and TRBJ1-5; D is ambiguous. Per germline, CDR1 SGHDN and CDR2 FVKESK. The CDR3 covers 17 residues. Trimming stripped 4 bases from V and 1 base from J, with 17 bases between. Here the CDR3 reads CASSPHEILRSNQPQHF. CDR3 sequence (DNA): TGTGCCAGCAGCCCCCATGAAATCCTAAGGAGCAATCAGCCCCAGCATTTT.

This clonotype turned up a few times. J is TRBJ2-1 and V is TRBV5-1; the D gene is possibly TRBD2 (5 bases). CDR1 is SGHRS, CDR2 YFSETQ, per germline. This CDR3 comprises 11 residues. V shed 7 bases and J shed 6 bases, with 8 bases lying between them. The CDR3 nucleotides read TGCGCCAGCCGGGGAGCCAATGAGCAGTTCTTC. Its protein product is CASRGANEQFF.

The rearrangement uses TRBV20-1 and TRBJ2-1; D ambiguous. Trimming shortened V by 5 bases and J by 4 bases, and 15 bases separated the two germline ends. The length of the CDR3 is 14 residues. In germline, CDR1 is DFQATT, CDR2 SNEGSKA (reference sequence). The CDR3 protein is CSAPPLATYNEQFF. In DNA form, the CDR3 reads TGCAGTGCTCCTCCCCTGGCAACGTACAATGAGCAGTTCTTC.

The DNA for the CDR3 is TGTGCCAGCAGCCGGCATGCAGATACGCAGTATTTT. Its translation is CASSRHADTQYF. The chain links TRBV7-9 to TRBJ2-3, with no clear D. V dropped 5 bases and J dropped 4 bases, with 7 bases sitting between them. This CDR3 contains 12 residues. Germline lookup yields CDR1 SEHNR and CDR2 FQNEAQ (reference sequence).

J is TRBJ2-3 and V is TRBV21-1; TRBD1, the D gene given by the table, was not confirmed from the DNA. TRBV21-1 is designated a pseudogene. The CDR3 covers 13 residues. DNA for the CDR3: TGCCAGCAGCACGGGACTAGCCGAGATACGCAGTATTTT. Protein product: CQQHGTSRDTQYF.

This clonotype was observed a handful of times. The chain is built from TRBV7-2 and TRBJ1-1, with D uncertain. Germline values: CDR1 SGHTA, CDR2 FQGNSA. The CDR3 length is 15 residues. V was trimmed by 2 bases and J by 0 bases, leaving 10 bases between them. DNA for the CDR3: TGTGCCAGCAGCTTATGGGGTAGCGTGAACACTGAAGCTTTCTTT. Amino acids: CASSLWGSVNTEAFF.

The sample holds one count of this clonotype. This rearrangement joins TRBV6-6 to TRBJ2-2; D is uncertain. Germline V lookup: CDR1 MNHNY, CDR2 SVGAGI (reference sequence). The V and J ends lost 4 bases and 2 bases respectively, with 14 bases between them. The CDR3 has 16 amino acids. The CDR3 sequence is CASSFQPNGNTGELFF. CDR3 in DNA: TGTGCCAGCAGTTTTCAGCCTAACGGAAACACCGGGGAGCTGTTTTTT.

This chain uses TRBV6-5 with TRBJ2-6, with D hard to call. V lost 6 bases and J 0 bases, leaving 9 bases between the germline ends. In germline, CDR1 is MNHEY, CDR2 SVGAGI. This CDR3 comprises 15 residues. CDR3 in DNA: TGTGCCAGCAGCACCAGGAACTCTGGGGCCAACGTCCTGACTTTC. Protein product: CASSTRNSGANVLTF.

This clonotype has just a few counts. The chain joins TRBV9 to TRBJ1-2; no clear D gene. V was cut by 4 bases and J by 7 bases, with 23 bases left in between. This CDR3 spans 16 amino acids. Germline CDR1 SGDLS, CDR2 YYNGEE. In DNA form, the CDR3 reads TGTGCCAGCAGCACCAGTTTGGGGTTTGACGGGCTTGGCTACACCTTC. Residues: CASSTSLGFDGLGYTF.

In this sample, this clonotype turned up a few times. The chain joins TRBV20-1 to TRBJ2-1; the D gene is possibly TRBD2 (6 bases). CDR3 length: 12 residues. Deletions cut 6 bases from V and 6 bases from J, with 12 bases between. In germline, CDR1 is DFQATT, CDR2 SNEGSKA (reference sequence). The CDR3 here is CSAGSGGNEQFF. The CDR3 region has the DNA TGCAGTGCCGGTAGCGGAGGCAATGAGCAGTTCTTC.

V is TRBV30 and J is TRBJ2-2; D remains unclear. Per the germline V gene, CDR1 is GTSNPN and CDR2 is SVGIG (reference sequence). The CDR3 contains 13 residues. Between the trimmed V and J ends, which lost 5 bases and 5 bases, there was a span of 12 bases. This CDR3 is CAWVTARTGELFF. For the CDR3, the DNA is TGTGCCTGGGTTACAGCTCGTACCGGGGAGCTGTTTTTT.

This clonotype came up many times. The V and J genes are TRBV14 and TRBJ1-2; TRBD1 is a possible D gene (5 bases). Germline CDR1 and CDR2: SGHDN and FVKESK. CDR3 length: 14 residues. Trimming shortened V by 4 bases and J by 4 bases, and 13 bases separated the two germline ends. The CDR3 sequence: CASSRSGPGYGYTF. The CDR3 DNA reads as TGTGCCAGCAGCCGATCAGGGCCGGGCTATGGCTACACCTTC.

This clonotype was seen repeatedly, ten times or more. The chain has TRBV9 and TRBJ1-2, with D unresolved. The CDR3 is made up of 15 amino acids. CDR1 is SGDLS and CDR2 is YYNGEE in the germline V gene. Trimming shortened V by 4 bases and J by 3 bases, and 16 bases separated the two germline ends. The CDR3 region is CASSTLTGSDYGYTF. The CDR3 DNA reads TGTGCCAGCAGCACACTGACTGGAAGTGACTATGGCTACACCTTC.

This clonotype has more than one count but fewer than ten. V and J are TRBV7-9 and TRBJ2-7, with TRBD1 as a possible D gene (9 bases). V was pared by 4 bases and J by 0 bases, with 16 bases between. Per the germline V gene, CDR1 is SEHNR and CDR2 is FQNEAQ (reference sequence). This CDR3 has 16 residues. The CDR3 loop reads CASSSAGGQGSYEQYF. The CDR3 DNA follows: TGTGCCAGCAGCTCCGCGGGGGGACAGGGCTCCTACGAGCAGTACTTC.

This clonotype was detected a few times. The J gene is TRBJ2-1, the V gene TRBV28; D gene unclear. This CDR3 region has 15 residues. Germline V gene lookup returns CDR1 MDHEN and CDR2 SYDVKM. V was cut by 6 bases and J by 4 bases, with 16 bases left in between. CDR3 coding DNA: TGTGCCAGCAGGCAAGAGTTAGTTCGTTACAATGAGCAGTTCTTC. Translating gives CASRQELVRYNEQFF.

This clonotype has at least ten counts. The chain employs TRBV4-2 and TRBJ2-7; 8 nucleotides align to TRBD2. Germline trimming cut 1 base from V and 0 bases from J; bases unmatched to any gene: 5. This CDR3 is built from 16 residues. In germline, CDR1 is LGHNA, CDR2 YNFKEQ. For the CDR3, the DNA is TGTGCCAGCAGCCAAGTAGGAACTAGCGGCTCCTACGAGCAGTACTTC. It yields the protein CASSQVGTSGSYEQYF.

This clonotype has ten or more counts. The chain recombines TRBV20-1 with TRBJ2-3, with 11 nucleotides matching TRBD2. The trim removed 5 bases at V and 5 bases at J, leaving 9 bases unmatched. The CDR3 sequence is 15 residues long. Looked up from germline, CDR1 is DFQATT and CDR2 is SNEGSKA (reference sequence). CDR3 bases: TGCAGTGCTCCTACTAGCGGGAGTTTTGGAGATACGCAGTATTTT. Encoded protein: CSAPTSGSFGDTQYF.

J is TRBJ2-5 and V is TRBV3-1, with D hard to call. The germline V and J ends were trimmed by 1 base and 10 bases, with 13 bases remaining between them. Looked up from germline, CDR1 is LGHDT and CDR2 is YNNKEL (reference sequence). This CDR3 is built from 13 residues. The CDR3 here is CASSQVSGRRQYF. DNA for the CDR3: TGTGCCAGCAGCCAAGTTTCAGGTAGACGCCAGTACTTC.

CDR3 coding DNA: TGCGCCAGCAGCCACCTCCGGGACAAGCCCACAGATACGCAGTATTTT. Translated, it gives CASSHLRDKPTDTQYF. This chain connects TRBV4-1 to TRBJ2-3; D perhaps matches TRBD1 (6 bases). The CDR3 is made up of 16 amino acids. V was cut by 3 bases and J by 2 bases, with 15 bases left in between. Germline lookup yields CDR1 MGHRA and CDR2 YSYEKL.

The V gene is TRBV19, the J gene TRBJ1-2; a weak D match, TRBD1 (5 bases). Germline V CDR1 and CDR2: LNHDA, SQIVND (reference sequence). The CDR3 consists of 14 residues. The germline V and J ends were trimmed by 7 bases and 5 bases, with 17 bases remaining between them. CDR3: CASTAGGVPYGYTF. CDR3 DNA sequence: TGTGCCAGTACCGCCGGGGGGGTTCCTTATGGCTACACCTTC.

A word on this clonotype: Germline is not matched at one junction end, which may reflect a read error. The chain uses TRBV7-9 and TRBJ2-4, with a weak D call TRBD1 (7 bases). The germline V gene has CDR1 SEHNR and CDR2 FQNEAQ (reference sequence). The CDR3 length is 15 residues. The CDR3 sequence is CASSFGGGSKNSQYF. Written as DNA, the CDR3 is TGTGCCAGCAGCTTCGGAGGGGGCTCCAAAAACAGTCAGTACTTC.

This clonotype came up a few times. The rearrangement joins TRBV5-5 to TRBJ1-2, with D uncertain. The CDR3 is made up of 13 amino acids. Germline CDR1 is SGHKS and CDR2 is YYEKEE (reference sequence). Trimming removed 4 bases from V and 4 bases from J, with 11 bases in between. CDR3: CASSLGSRYGYTF. CDR3 in DNA: TGTGCCAGCAGCCTGGGGTCTCGCTATGGCTACACCTTC.